The 16 T cell receptor beta chains presented below share a single source sample, sequenced in a study of cytotoxic CD8 clonotypes in ibrutinib-treated CLL. Sequencing used immunoSEQ multiplex PCR; TCRdb keeps in-frame clones, though not all of them. This table holds approximately 200,000 clones, 72% found once. The sequenced sample was PBMCs, obtained after 24 months of ibrutinib treatment. These receptors were collected from a human donor with chronic lymphocytic leukemia.

The chain has TRBV5-1 and TRBJ2-7; D may correspond to TRBD1 or TRBD2 (5 bases each). Germline loops: CDR1 SGHRS, CDR2 YFSETQ. The CDR3 is made up of 13 amino acids. Trimming cost V 3 bases and J 5 bases, with 12 bases left between them. CDR3 in amino acids: CASSSGTGDEQYF. CDR3 DNA: TGCGCCAGCAGCTCTGGGACCGGAGACGAGCAGTACTTC.

This chain links TRBV19 with TRBJ2-7; D is possibly TRBD2 (5 bases). Deletions cut 5 bases from V and 7 bases from J, with 30 bases between. The germline gives CDR1 LNHDA, CDR2 SQIVND (reference sequence). This CDR3 contains 18 residues. CDR3 sequence: CASSEGLVLWSPSREQYF. The CDR3 region has the DNA TGTGCCAGTAGTGAGGGTCTGGTTCTTTGGTCCCCCTCTCGAGAGCAGTACTTC.

This clone was recorded only once. The genes are TRBV5-1 and TRBJ2-2; D is possibly TRBD2 (6 bases). Germline CDR1 and CDR2: SGHRS and YFSETQ. This CDR3 comprises 16 residues. V was trimmed by 4 bases and J by 1 base, leaving 14 bases between them. CDR3 nucleotide sequence: TGCGCCAGCAGCAACCCCGGGACTGGGAACACCGGGGAGCTGTTTTTT. This encodes CASSNPGTGNTGELFF.

A single count supports this clone. As DNA, the CDR3 is TGTGCCAGCAGCTTACAGGGGGCGGGCTACACCTTC. This gives the protein CASSLQGAGYTF. The V gene is TRBV7-6, the J gene TRBJ1-2; TRBD1 agrees at 8 bases. The trim removed 2 bases at V and 8 bases at J, leaving 1 base unmatched. Germline CDR1 SGHVS, CDR2 FNYEAQ. This CDR3 has 12 residues.

This clone was counted a few times. The CDR3 sequence is CSVVMETQYF. The CDR3 nucleotides read TGCAGCGTTGTGATGGAGACCCAGTACTTC. The rearrangement links TRBV29-1 to TRBJ2-5; D is unclear. The germline CDR1 and CDR2 sequences are SQVTM and ANQGSEA. V lost 4 bases, J lost 5 bases, and 5 bases lay in between. CDR3 length: 10 amino acids.

The gene calls are TRBV4-1 and TRBJ2-7; 7 positions match TRBD1. Germline V lookup: CDR1 MGHRA, CDR2 YSYEKL. The CDR3 sequence is 16 residues long. J was trimmed by 1 base and V by 1 base; bases with no gene match: 7. In DNA form, the CDR3 reads TGCGCCAGCAGCCAAGTAGGGACAGCAACTTCCTACGAGCAGTACTTC. Amino acid sequence: CASSQVGTATSYEQYF.

The chain employs TRBV10-3 and TRBJ1-1; D is ambiguous. V shed 11 bases and J shed 3 bases, with 19 bases lying between them. Germline values: CDR1 ENHRY, CDR2 SYGVKD. The CDR3 extends over 14 amino acids. The CDR3 loop is CAVNRRRQDTEAFF. The CDR3 coding sequence is TGTGCCGTCAACCGGCGGAGGCAGGACACTGAAGCTTTCTTT.

The chain links TRBV4-3 to TRBJ2-7; D perhaps matches TRBD2 (5 bases). Looked up from germline, CDR1 is LGHNA and CDR2 is YSLEER. V lost 0 bases and J lost 0, with 9 bases in between. The CDR3 runs to 15 residues. CDR3 bases: TGCGCCAGCAGCCAAGATAGGGAGCTCTCCTACGAGCAGTACTTC. It is translated as CASSQDRELSYEQYF.

V and J are TRBV6-5 and TRBJ2-7; D might be TRBD1 (6 bases). The CDR3 runs 14 residues. Germline CDR1 and CDR2: MNHEY and SVGAGI. Trimming took 4 bases from V and 4 from J, leaving 14 bases between them. CDR3 in DNA: TGTGCCAGCAGTTGGAAGCCGGGGACATACGAGCAGTACTTC. Its translation is CASSWKPGTYEQYF.

The J gene is TRBJ2-4, the V gene TRBV5-8; D perhaps matches TRBD1 (6 bases). The V and J ends lost 2 bases and 3 bases respectively, with 9 bases between them. The germline gives CDR1 SGHTS, CDR2 YDEGEE. The CDR3 extends over 14 amino acids. CDR3 DNA: TGTGCCAGCAGCTTAGTGGACAGCAAAAACATTCAGTACTTC. Its translation: CASSLVDSKNIQYF.

This clone has a handful of counts. The J gene is TRBJ2-7, the V gene TRBV7-2; 13 positions match TRBD2. The germline V gene has CDR1 SGHTA and CDR2 FQGNSA. Trimming at V came to 5 bases and at J to 3 bases, leaving 4 bases not matched to a gene. The CDR3 loop spans 15 amino acids. CDR3 nucleotides: TGTGCCAGCAGCCCAGGACTAGCGGGAGTCTACGAGCAGTACTTC. It yields the protein CASSPGLAGVYEQYF.

V usage is TRBV5-4 and J usage is TRBJ2-1; D possibly uses TRBD1 or TRBD2 (6 bases each). This CDR3 comprises 17 residues. Germline V gives CDR1 SGHNT, CDR2 YYREEE (reference sequence). V lost 0 bases and J 9 bases, leaving 22 bases between the germline ends. The CDR3 DNA reads TGTGCCAGCAGCTTGGGACAGGTCCCTACTCTGGGGGGTGAGCAGTTCTTC. Amino acids: CASSLGQVPTLGGEQFF. The full variable domain, rest sourced from reference TRBV5-4 and TRBJ2-1, is ETGVTQSPTHLIKTRGQQVTLRCSSQSGHNTVSWYQQALGQGPQFIFQYYREEENGRGNFPPRFSGLQFPNYSSELNVNALELDDSALYLCASSLGQVPTLGGEQFFGPGTRLTVL.

This clone turned up a few times. The chain combines TRBV19 with TRBJ1-5; D might be TRBD1 (5 bases). The V gene lost 7 bases and the J gene lost 3 bases, with 19 bases spanning the gap. The CDR3 has 16 amino acids. From germline, CDR1 is LNHDA and CDR2 SQIVND (reference sequence). The CDR3 DNA is TGTGCCAGTACCCCGGGGGTCCGACGGGACAATCAGCCCCAGCATTTT. Translation: CASTPGVRRDNQPQHF.

V and J are TRBV28 and TRBJ2-7; possible D gene TRBD1, 6 bases. Germline CDR1 and CDR2: MDHEN and SYDVKM. Trimming shortened V by 4 bases and J by 3 bases, and 19 bases separated the two germline ends. The CDR3 consists of 16 residues. The CDR3 DNA is TGTGCCAGCAGTTCGACCCTTTGGCAGGGGAACTACGAGCAGTACTTC. Its translation: CASSSTLWQGNYEQYF.

The genes are TRBV15 and TRBJ2-2; unclear D gene. The CDR3 runs to 14 residues. Trimming took off 0 bases at V and 7 bases at J, with 9 bases between the two ends. CDR1 is LNHNV and CDR2 is YYDKDF in the germline V gene (reference sequence). The CDR3 here is CATSRDLVNGELFF. Here the CDR3 DNA reads TGTGCCACCAGCAGAGATTTAGTGAACGGGGAGCTGTTTTTT.

This clone was observed once. The chain couples TRBV7-9 to TRBJ2-1; tentative D call: TRBD2 (6 bases). Germline V gene lookup returns CDR1 SEHNR and CDR2 FQNEAQ (reference sequence). The CDR3 covers 14 residues. V lost 4 bases, J lost 5 bases, and 12 bases lay in between. As DNA, the CDR3 is TGTGCCAGCAGCTCCGGGAGTCCCCACAATGAGCAGTTCTTC. Protein: CASSSGSPHNEQFF.